A single TCR beta chain is shown here with its context. Its antigen is as yet unknown. V lost 3 bases, J lost 3 bases, and 3 bases stayed unmatched. The germline V gene has CDR1 LGHNA and CDR2 YSLEER. The CDR3 has 15 residues. cDNA synthesis used the whole RNA isolate, giving expressed TCRB sequences. Here immunoSEQ multiplex PCR was the method, and the copy in TCRdb shows in-frame clones only, minus some. The table records 300,000 to 350,000 clones, approximately 9.7% of them present only once. This sample was included in a study of beta chain features in type 1 diabetes. The study, taken as a whole, reports: Type 1 diabetes patients had moderately but significantly shorter TCRB CDR3s in all four CD4+ subsets.

The V gene is TRBV4-3, the J gene TRBJ1-4, with TRBD1 identical over 8 bases. This clonotype was sampled from a young man with type 1 diabetes. The sequencing sample was made of central memory CD4+ T cells from blood. As DNA, the CDR3 is TGCGCCAGCAGCCAGGGACAGGCTTCTAATGAAAAACTGTTTTTT. It codes for CASSQGQASNEKLFF.